This entry lists 21 T cell receptor beta chains sequenced from one sample in a study of OX40 agonist ivuxolimab in advanced cancers. Clones were sequenced by immunoSEQ multiplex PCR, and TCRdb holds only the in-frame ones, with some missing. Seen here are about 67,000 clones, 70% to 90% observed once, and the top ten hold around 2%. The sample in question was CD4+ or CD8+ T cells sorted from blood, obtained in a trial of the OX40 agonist ivuxolimab. Receptors originate from an adult with an advanced solid tumor such as melanoma, head and neck, liver or kidney cancer.

The chain joins TRBV19 to TRBJ1-4; D remains ambiguous. Germline CDR1 is LNHDA and CDR2 is SQIVND (reference sequence). The CDR3 has 14 amino acids. Deletions cut 4 bases from V and 3 bases from J, with 9 bases between. The CDR3 bases are TGTGCCAGTAGTAGTCAGGAAGCTAATGAAAAACTGTTTTTT. Amino acids: CASSSQEANEKLFF.

The chain links TRBV7-2 to TRBJ2-2; TRBD2 matches at 11 bases. Per germline, CDR1 SGHTA and CDR2 FQGNSA. The CDR3 covers 15 residues. V was clipped by 6 bases and J by 5 bases; unmatched bases: 5. CDR3 nucleotides: TGTGCCAGCAGTGGGACTAGCGGATTTACCGGGGAGCTGTTTTTT. This gives the protein CASSGTSGFTGELFF.

This clone has a handful of counts. The chain couples TRBV14 to TRBJ1-6, with D perhaps TRBD1 (6 bases). The germline CDR1 and CDR2 sequences are SGHDN and FVKESK. Trimming shortened V by 8 bases and J by 7 bases, and 15 bases separated the two germline ends. The CDR3 sequence is 14 residues long. CDR3 DNA: TGTGCCAGCTCTGACAGGAGGGGAAATTCACCCCTCCACTTT. Protein sequence: CASSDRRGNSPLHF.

The V gene is TRBV7-3, the J gene TRBJ2-7; D assignment may be TRBD1 or TRBD2 (5 bases each). Trimming removed 5 bases at V and 5 bases at J, with 16 bases between. This CDR3 is 14 amino acids long. CDR1 and CDR2 from the germline V gene are SGHTA and FQGTGA. The CDR3 spells CASSPPGPGDEQYF. The CDR3 nucleotides read TGTGCCAGCAGCCCGCCGGGACCGGGTGACGAGCAGTACTTC.

This chain uses TRBV27 with TRBJ1-2; no definite D call. The CDR3 length is 18 residues. Deletions cut 4 bases from V and 0 bases from J, with 21 bases between. The germline CDR1 and CDR2 sequences are MNHEY and SMNVEV (reference sequence). The CDR3 DNA sequence: TGTGCCAGCAGTTCCCTGGCCGGGCCCATACCTTCTAACTATGGCTACACCTTC. This codes for CASSSLAGPIPSNYGYTF.

The chain has TRBV30 and TRBJ2-2; D is possibly TRBD1 (6 bases). The V end lost 7 bases, the J end lost 4 bases, and 19 bases lay between the germline ends. Germline-derived CDR1 and CDR2 are GTSNPN and SVGIG (reference sequence). CDR3 length equals 15 residues. In DNA, the CDR3 is TGTGCCTTAGGGACAAGGGAAAGCGTCACCGGGGAGCTGTTTTTT. Its translation: CALGTRESVTGELFF.

The chain uses TRBV11-2 and TRBJ1-3, with D maybe TRBD1 (5 bases). Looked up from germline, CDR1 is SGHAT and CDR2 is FQNNGV. The CDR3 length is 15 residues. The V and J ends lost 2 bases and 0 bases respectively, with 8 bases between them. This CDR3 reads CASSLRGTSGNTIYF. Here the CDR3 DNA reads TGTGCCAGCAGCTTAAGGGGTACCTCTGGAAACACCATATATTTT.

The chain recombines TRBV10-3 with TRBJ1-2; 8 positions match TRBD1. There are 12 residues in the CDR3. Trimming removed 9 bases from V and 7 bases from J; junction bases left unmatched: 7. Germline assignment: CDR1 ENHRY and CDR2 SYGVKD. CDR3 coding DNA: TGTGCCATGGGACAGGTTTTGGGTGGCTACACCTTC. This codes for CAMGQVLGGYTF.

The V call is TRBV9, the J call TRBJ1-5; D unresolved. This CDR3 is built from 13 residues. Between the trimmed V and J ends, which lost 3 bases and 5 bases, there was a span of 9 bases. Germline assignment: CDR1 SGDLS and CDR2 YYNGEE. DNA for the CDR3: TGTGCCAGCAGCGCCCCCGTTGATCAGCCCCAGCATTTT. It encodes CASSAPVDQPQHF. Together with reference TRBV9 and TRBJ1-5, the CDR3 gives the full variable domain: DSGVTQTPKHLITATGQRVTLRCSPRSGDLSVYWYQQSLDQGLQFLIQYYNGEERAKGNILERFSAQQFPDLHSELNLSSLELGDSALYFCASSAPVDQPQHFGDGTRLSIL.

J is TRBJ1-2 and V is TRBV9; 11 bases fit TRBD1. V gave up 5 bases and J gave up 7 bases; unmatched junction bases: 7. Germline V CDR1 and CDR2: SGDLS, YYNGEE. The CDR3 spans 14 residues. Written as DNA, the CDR3 is TGTGCCAGCAGGGAGGACAGGGGGCTTGGTGGCTACACCTTC. This gives the protein CASREDRGLGGYTF.

The V gene is TRBV28, the J gene TRBJ1-3; no clear D gene. V was cut by 6 bases and J by 4 bases, with 13 bases left in between. This CDR3 spans 14 amino acids. Germline CDR1 is MDHEN and CDR2 is SYDVKM. CDR3 DNA: TGTGCCAGCAGAGAGGGAAAATCGGGAAACACCATATATTTT. Its protein is CASREGKSGNTIYF.

The chain couples TRBV15 to TRBJ2-5; D gene uncertain. The end of the DNA aligns better with TRBJ2-7, so the J call may be wrong. There are 13 residues in the CDR3. Germline CDR1 reads LNHNV; CDR2 reads YYDKDF (reference sequence). Here the CDR3 DNA reads TGTGCCACCAGCAGAGTGGGCTTCGACGAGCAGTACTTC. Translating it yields CATSRVGFDEQYF.

This chain uses TRBV18 with TRBJ1-4; TRBD1 agrees at 7 bases. CDR1 and CDR2 from the germline V gene are KGHSH and LQKENI. CDR3 length equals 15 residues. The V gene end was trimmed by 3 bases and the J gene end by 5 bases; junction bases not matched to a gene: 6. In DNA, the CDR3 is TGTGCCAGCTCACCGAGGGCGGGACAGAATGAAAAACTGTTTTTT. Protein sequence: CASSPRAGQNEKLFF.

J is TRBJ1-5 and V is TRBV6-6; 8 nucleotides line up with TRBD1. The CDR3 is made up of 16 amino acids. Germline lookup yields CDR1 MNHNY and CDR2 SVGAGI (reference sequence). The V and J ends lost 5 bases and 0 bases, in that order; junction bases with no gene match: 6. The CDR3 bases are TGTGCCAGCAGTCGACAGGGGATCTTTAGCAATCAGCCCCAGCATTTT. This sequence encodes CASSRQGIFSNQPQHF.

V is TRBV30 and J is TRBJ2-2; 8 nucleotides match TRBD1. Germline V gene lookup returns CDR1 GTSNPN and CDR2 SVGIG (reference sequence). This CDR3 is built from 15 residues. Trimming cost V 3 bases and J 4 bases; bases outside gene matches: 7. CDR3 region: CAWRIWDRTTGELFF. The DNA of the CDR3 is TGTGCCTGGAGAATTTGGGACAGGACCACCGGGGAGCTGTTTTTT.

The V and J genes are TRBV15 and TRBJ2-7; possible D gene TRBD2, 6 bases. The V gene's germline CDR1 is LNHNV and CDR2 YYDKDF (reference sequence). The V end lost 1 base, the J end lost 6 bases, and 10 bases lay between the germline ends. CDR3 size: 13 residues. The CDR3 DNA is TGTGCCACCAGCAGAGGGAGGAGGGTCGAGCAGTACTTC. It codes for CATSRGRRVEQYF.

This clone appeared a few times. The gene calls are TRBV27 and TRBJ2-7; 10 bases agree with TRBD1. Trimming removed 6 bases from V and 8 bases from J; junction bases left unmatched: 10. The CDR3 loop spans 14 amino acids. Germline V gene lookup returns CDR1 MNHEY and CDR2 SMNVEV (reference sequence). This CDR3 is CASRLRDRGLKQYF. The CDR3 DNA reads as TGTGCCAGCAGACTACGGGACAGGGGATTGAAGCAGTACTTC.

As DNA, the CDR3 is TGCGCCAGCAGTGTGGGGACAGGGGGACAGCCCCAGCATTTT. Residues: CASSVGTGGQPQHF. This chain connects TRBV5-1 to TRBJ1-5; 11 positions match TRBD1. There are 14 residues in the CDR3. Looked up from germline, CDR1 is SGHRS and CDR2 is YFSETQ. The J segment lost 7 bases and the V segment lost 5 bases, leaving 5 bases of the junction unmatched.

This chain joins TRBV10-3 and TRBJ1-2; 12 bases map to TRBD1. The CDR3 totals 16 residues. CDR1 ENHRY and CDR2 SYGVKD come from the germline V gene. V shed 0 bases, J shed 4 bases, and the junction held 3 bases outside the gene matches. The CDR3 region is CAISESGTGGSYGYTF. The DNA of the CDR3 is TGTGCCATCAGTGAGTCCGGGACAGGGGGCTCCTATGGCTACACCTTC.

The V and J genes are TRBV14 and TRBJ1-1; no firm D call. The germline V gene encodes CDR1 SGHDN and CDR2 FVKESK. The CDR3 loop spans 15 amino acids. V was cut by 1 base and J by 4 bases, with 13 bases left in between. The CDR3 DNA sequence: TGTGCCAGCAGCCAAGGTTTCCTATTAGGCACTGAAGCTTTCTTT. As protein: CASSQGFLLGTEAFF.

The CDR3 region is CASSFSGGLAGAEQFF. The CDR3 DNA reads as TGTGCCAGCAGCTTTAGCGGGGGACTAGCGGGAGCTGAGCAGTTCTTC. This chain links TRBV7-8 with TRBJ2-1; 14 bases line up with TRBD2. CDR1 and CDR2 from the germline V gene are SGHVS and FQNEAQ. This CDR3 contains 16 residues. After removal of 3 bases from V and 9 bases from J, the junction contained 7 bases not matched to a gene. Variable domain in full (rest from reference TRBV7-8 and TRBJ2-1): GAGVSQSPRYKVAKRGQDVALRCDPISGHVSLFWYQQALGQGPEFLTYFQNEAQLDKSGLPSDRFFAERPEGSVSTLKIQRTQQEDSAVYLCASSFSGGLAGAEQFFGPGTRLTVL.